The T cell receptor beta chain described here comes from a study of blood T cell repertoires in COVID-19. CDR1 is SGHTS, CDR2 YDEGEE, per germline. V was pared by 0 bases and J by 4 bases, with 14 bases between. There are 16 residues in the CDR3. Sequenced by immunoSEQ multiplex PCR; TCRdb stores in-frame clones only, minus some. This sample yields 120,000 to 150,000 clones, of which 70% to 80% are seen a single time; 16% belongs to the top ten. The source of this sequence is a man aged 50-60 years with acute or convalescent COVID-19. The sequencing sample was made of peripheral blood. This rearrangement joins TRBV5-8 to TRBJ2-1, with D perhaps TRBD2 (7 bases). The CDR3 DNA reads as TGTGCCAGCAGCTTGGGCCTAGGGGGGGGATACAATGAGCAGTTCTTC. Protein: CASSLGLGGGYNEQFF.